One and the same sample provided the 25 T cell receptor beta chains below, sequenced in a study of vaccination effects on CD4 cells after COVID-19 (dated by TCRdb to between 2021 and 2024). Library preparation was by the immunoSEQ multiplex PCR assay. The table comes from immuneACCESS by way of TCRdb, which keeps in-frame sequences with V and J called. Part of the clones is missing from these tables; in studies checked, under half for an unresolved V gene and the rest for unknown reasons. Present in this sample are 68,000 or so clones, about four fifths of which were seen just once. The leading ten clones occupy 9% to 15% of the sample. These receptors' antigens are unknown. In the ViraFEST assay, PBMC were stimulated with viral peptide pools, and antigen-specific CD4+ T cell clonotypes were then identified by expansion using TCR sequencing. After 10 days of culture, CD4+ T cells were isolated with the EasySep CD4+ T cell isolation kit. The absence of prior SARS-CoV-2 infection in healthy vaccine recipients was confirmed by negative nucleocapsid antibodies before and after vaccination.

Here the sequenced sample was CD4+ T cells from PBMCs cultured with SARS-CoV-2 spike peptides, taken before COVID-19 vaccination. The cell subset or site label, read with the paper, signifies: SARS-CoV-2 spike overlapping peptide pool stimulation. The source is a human donor who received a COVID-19 vaccine.

The chain couples TRBV4-1 to TRBJ1-1; 8 nucleotides line up with TRBD1. Germline CDR1 and CDR2: MGHRA and YSYEKL. This CDR3 contains 15 residues. Losses at the gene ends were 5 bases for V and 4 bases for J; bases not matched to a gene: 9. CDR3 residues: CASSGKTGDFTEAFF. The DNA of the CDR3 is TGCGCCAGCAGCGGAAAGACAGGGGATTTCACTGAAGCTTTCTTT.

The V and J genes are TRBV7-2 and TRBJ2-1; D remains ambiguous. The length of the CDR3 is 16 residues. V was shortened by 5 bases and J by 0 bases, with 14 bases between the two germline ends. CDR1 SGHTA and CDR2 FQGNSA come from the germline V gene. The CDR3 DNA reads as TGTGCCAGCAGCCCAGCCTCTGCGAGCTCCTACAATGAGCAGTTCTTC. As protein: CASSPASASSYNEQFF.

The chain employs TRBV30 and TRBJ1-5; D may be TRBD1 (6 bases). The germline V gene has CDR1 GTSNPN and CDR2 SVGIG (reference sequence). V gave up 3 bases and J gave up 11 bases, with 14 bases separating them. The CDR3 contains 12 residues. The CDR3 nucleotides read TGTGCCTGGAGCCGACAGGCAGGCACCCAGCATTTT. It yields the protein CAWSRQAGTQHF.

The chain recombines TRBV3-1 (or the pseudogene TRBV3-2) with TRBJ1-2; TRBD1 aligns across 9 bases. This CDR3 has 14 residues. V shed 4 bases and J 4 bases; nucleotides not matched to a gene: 4. CDR1 is LGHDT and CDR2 is YNNKEL in the germline V gene (reference sequence). The CDR3 reads CASSRGTGSYGYTF. The CDR3 DNA reads TGTGCCAGCAGCCGCGGGACAGGGTCCTATGGCTACACCTTC.

J is TRBJ2-3 and V is TRBV18, with D perhaps TRBD2 (6 bases). The V gene's germline CDR1 is KGHSH and CDR2 LQKENI. CDR3 length equals 15 residues. The germline V and J ends were trimmed by 5 bases and 4 bases, with 16 bases remaining between them. Here the CDR3 DNA reads TGTGCCAGCTCAGCGGGACCCCCGTCATCAGATACGCAGTATTTT. Protein: CASSAGPPSSDTQYF.

The chain uses TRBV2 and TRBJ2-1; D not certain. The germline gives CDR1 SNHLY, CDR2 FYNNEI. The germline V and J ends were trimmed by 4 bases and 2 bases, with 6 bases remaining between them. CDR3 size: 13 residues. CDR3 sequence: CASSARPYNEQFF. The CDR3 coding sequence is TGTGCCAGCAGTGCGAGACCCTACAATGAGCAGTTCTTC.

The chain uses TRBV24-1 and TRBJ2-5, with D possibly matching TRBD1 (5 bases). Germline V gene sequence: CDR1 KGHDR, CDR2 SFDVKD. The ends were cut back, 3 bases at V and 2 bases at J, with 12 bases in the middle. The CDR3 runs to 15 residues. The CDR3 DNA follows: TGTGCCACCAGTGATCCGCGACAGAATCAAGAGACCCAGTACTTC. It encodes CATSDPRQNQETQYF.

The chain recombines TRBV6-5 with TRBJ1-5, with D possibly being TRBD1 (6 bases). Germline-derived CDR1 and CDR2 are MNHEY and SVGAGI. This CDR3 region has 14 residues. Trimming cost V 7 bases and J 6 bases, with 16 bases left between them. CDR3 DNA sequence: TGTGCCAGCAATCCCGACAGGTCTATTCAGCCCCAGCATTTT. It codes for CASNPDRSIQPQHF.

The chain combines TRBV5-6 with TRBJ1-6; 10 positions match TRBD1. Germline loops: CDR1 SGHDT, CDR2 YYEEEE. The CDR3 has 16 amino acids. The V and J ends lost 4 bases and 7 bases, in that order; junction bases with no gene match: 8. CDR3 DNA: TGTGCCAGCAGCACGCGGACAGGGGGATTGAATTCACCCCTCCACTTT. Encoded protein: CASSTRTGGLNSPLHF.

DNA for the CDR3: TGTGCCACCAGTGAGGACAGTAGGTATGGCTACACCTTC. Translating gives CATSEDSRYGYTF. The chain has TRBV24-1 and TRBJ1-2; the D gene is possibly TRBD1 (6 bases). V was cut by 4 bases and J by 5 bases, with 10 bases left in between. Looked up from germline, CDR1 is KGHDR and CDR2 is SFDVKD. The CDR3 has 13 residues.

The V gene is TRBV19, the J gene TRBJ1-2; 10 bases map to TRBD1. This CDR3 region has 14 residues. Germline loops: CDR1 LNHDA, CDR2 SQIVND (reference sequence). V was clipped by 7 bases and J by 3 bases; unmatched bases: 5. CDR3 amino acids: CASITTGGDYGYTF. CDR3 coding DNA: TGTGCCAGTATTACGACAGGGGGCGACTATGGCTACACCTTC.

The V and J genes are TRBV25-1 and TRBJ1-6; 10 nucleotides line up with TRBD1. Germline values: CDR1 MGHDK, CDR2 SYGVNS. This CDR3 region has 13 residues. J gave up 8 bases and V 8 bases, and 3 bases lay outside the gene matches. Written as DNA, the CDR3 is TGTGCCAGCGGACAGGGGGAGGATTCACCCCTCCACTTT. Translation gives CASGQGEDSPLHF.

The rearrangement links TRBV5-8 to TRBJ1-1, with D maybe TRBD1 (5 bases). The CDR3 extends over 17 amino acids. The V and J ends lost 7 bases and 0 bases respectively, with 22 bases between them. The germline V gene encodes CDR1 SGHTS and CDR2 YDEGEE. CDR3 nucleotides: TGTGCCAGCCCGGGGCTAGTAGTCGGACCCATGAACACTGAAGCTTTCTTT. Its translation: CASPGLVVGPMNTEAFF.

This rearrangement joins TRBV24-1 to TRBJ2-3; 9 bases agree with TRBD2. The CDR3 extends over 17 amino acids. CDR1 and CDR2 from the germline V gene are KGHDR and SFDVKD. Germline trimming cut 3 bases from V and 5 bases from J; bases unmatched to any gene: 11. In DNA form, the CDR3 reads TGTGCCACCAGTGATGCCCGGAGCGGGGGGCGGGGAGATACGCAGTATTTT. It yields the protein CATSDARSGGRGDTQYF.

This clone was observed a few times. The rearrangement joins TRBV10-1 to TRBJ1-5; D is unresolved. CDR1 WNHNN and CDR2 SYGVQD come from the germline V gene (reference sequence). V dropped 0 bases and J dropped 6 bases, with 9 bases sitting between them. The CDR3 totals 14 residues. The CDR3: CASSESGFSQPQHF. The CDR3, as DNA: TGCGCCAGCAGTGAGTCGGGGTTCAGTCAGCCCCAGCATTTT.

The V and J genes are TRBV4-1 and TRBJ1-5; TRBD1 matches 11 bases. Germline V gene sequence: CDR1 MGHRA, CDR2 YSYEKL. Trimming cost V 4 bases and J 1 base; bases outside gene matches: 9. The CDR3 is 18 residues long. The CDR3 loop reads CASSPRTGGPLSNQPQHF. CDR3 sequence (DNA): TGCGCCAGCAGCCCCAGGACAGGGGGCCCCCTAAGCAATCAGCCCCAGCATTTT.

The J gene is TRBJ2-5, the V gene TRBV2; D possibly matches TRBD1 or TRBD2 (5 bases each). V dropped 7 bases and J dropped 9 bases, with 24 bases sitting between them. The CDR3 length is 15 residues. Germline-derived CDR1 and CDR2 are SNHLY and FYNNEI. The CDR3 DNA follows: TGTGCCAGCATACTTAGTGGGGGACCCGCCGGGGCCCAGTACTTC. Encoded protein: CASILSGGPAGAQYF.

The CDR3 is CASSLQALLGGHGYTF. DNA for the CDR3: TGTGCCAGCAGCTTACAAGCGCTTTTGGGGGGCCATGGCTACACCTTC. The chain joins TRBV7-2 to TRBJ1-2, with D maybe TRBD1 (6 bases). Per the germline V gene, CDR1 is SGHTA and CDR2 is FQGNSA. The CDR3 totals 16 residues. Trimming cost V 2 bases and J 6 bases, with 19 bases left between them. The full variable domain, rest sourced from reference TRBV7-2 and TRBJ1-2, is GAGVSQSPSNKVTEKGKDVELRCDPISGHTALYWYRQSLGQGLEFLIYFQGNSAPDKSGLPSDRFSAERTGGSVSTLTIQRTQQEDSAVYLCASSLQALLGGHGYTFGSGTRLTVV.

The genes are TRBV6-5 and TRBJ1-6, with no clear D. Trimming shortened V by 6 bases and J by 7 bases, and 7 bases separated the two germline ends. This CDR3 spans 12 amino acids. Germline-derived CDR1 and CDR2 are MNHEY and SVGAGI. DNA for the CDR3: TGTGCCAGCAGCCCCGTCAATTCACCCCTCCACTTT. Its translation: CASSPVNSPLHF.

V usage is TRBV30 and J usage is TRBJ2-1; tentatively, D is TRBD2 (6 bases). V gave up 2 bases and J gave up 10 bases, with 18 bases separating them. CDR3 length: 14 amino acids. CDR1 and CDR2 (germline): GTSNPN, SVGIG (reference sequence). The CDR3 nucleotides are TGTGCCTGGAGTCTTAACTTACCGGGACTGGAGCAGTTCTTC. It is translated as CAWSLNLPGLEQFF. Supplemented by reference TRBV30 and TRBJ2-1, the full variable domain reads SQTIHQWPATLVQPVGSPLSLECTVEGTSNPNLYWYRQAAGRGLQLLFYSVGIGQISSEVPQNLSASRPQDRQFILSSKKLLLSDSGFYLCAWSLNLPGLEQFFGPGTRLTVL.

In its sample, this clone was seen once. This sequence joins TRBV5-6 and TRBJ1-2; 10 nucleotides line up with TRBD1. This CDR3 has 16 amino acids. Trimming cost V 4 bases and J 4 bases; bases outside gene matches: 10. Germline V gene data show CDR1 as SGHDT and CDR2 as YYEEEE. The DNA of the CDR3 is TGTGCCAGCAGCCTGATGACAGGGGGCTGGGGCTATGGCTACACCTTC. Translating gives CASSLMTGGWGYGYTF. Supplemented by reference TRBV5-6 and TRBJ1-2, the full variable domain reads DAGVTQSPTHLIKTRGQQVTLRCSPKSGHDTVSWYQQALGQGPQFIFQYYEEEERQRGNFPDRFSGHQFPNYSSELNVNALLLGDSALYLCASSLMTGGWGYGYTFGSGTRLTVV.

The chain has TRBV9 and TRBJ2-6; 8 bases are a match to TRBD1. The V segment lost 3 bases and the J segment 1 base; nucleotides outside the gene matches: 12. This CDR3 is 19 amino acids long. From germline, CDR1 is SGDLS and CDR2 YYNGEE. For the CDR3, the DNA is TGTGCCAGCAGCGAGACGACCGGGACAGGACTATCTGGGGCCAACGTCCTGACTTTC. Its translation: CASSETTGTGLSGANVLTF.

On this clone: Other DNA sequences in this sample translate to the same CDR3. The gene calls are TRBV5-1 and TRBJ1-1; tentatively, D is TRBD1 (5 bases). The CDR3 totals 15 residues. Germline loops: CDR1 SGHRS, CDR2 YFSETQ. V was trimmed by 0 bases and J by 0 bases, leaving 9 bases between them. The CDR3 protein is CASSLVAGMNTEAFF. The CDR3 DNA reads TGCGCCAGCAGCTTGGTAGCAGGGATGAACACTGAAGCTTTCTTT.

The CDR3 DNA sequence: TGTGCCAGCAGTGATATGACCTACGAGCAGTACGTC. Its protein is CASSDMTYEQYV. The chain joins TRBV2 to TRBJ2-7; D unclear. Germline assignment: CDR1 SNHLY and CDR2 FYNNEI. This CDR3 is built from 12 residues. The germline V and J ends were trimmed by 3 bases and 2 bases, with 5 bases remaining between them.

CDR3 bases: TGTGCCAGCAGCCAAACGGACAATTACACAGATACGCAGTATTTT. Protein sequence: CASSQTDNYTDTQYF. The chain combines TRBV6-2 or TRBV6-3 with TRBJ2-3; possible D gene TRBD1, 5 bases. V dropped 6 bases and J dropped 2 bases, with 15 bases sitting between them. Germline CDR1 MNHEY, CDR2 SVGEGT. The CDR3 has 15 amino acids.